One T cell receptor beta chain is described in this entry. CDR1 KGHSH and CDR2 LQKENI come from the germline V gene. CDR3 size: 13 residues. V lost 4 bases and J lost 6, with 10 bases in between. The data derive from a study of blood T cell repertoires in COVID-19. Study summary: Donors in the United States, Italy and Spain gave samples during acute or convalescent COVID-19.

Libraries were prepared by immunoSEQ multiplex PCR; TCRdb keeps only in-frame clonotypes and omits some of them. This table has 94,000 or so clones, 84% appearing once. The TCR sequence derives from a man between 60 and 75 years old with acute or convalescent COVID-19. Sequencing input: peripheral blood. The V call is TRBV18, the J call TRBJ2-4, with D unresolved. CDR3 coding DNA: TGTGCCAGCTCACTGCTAGGAGTAAACATTCAGTACTTC. Its protein is CASSLLGVNIQYF.